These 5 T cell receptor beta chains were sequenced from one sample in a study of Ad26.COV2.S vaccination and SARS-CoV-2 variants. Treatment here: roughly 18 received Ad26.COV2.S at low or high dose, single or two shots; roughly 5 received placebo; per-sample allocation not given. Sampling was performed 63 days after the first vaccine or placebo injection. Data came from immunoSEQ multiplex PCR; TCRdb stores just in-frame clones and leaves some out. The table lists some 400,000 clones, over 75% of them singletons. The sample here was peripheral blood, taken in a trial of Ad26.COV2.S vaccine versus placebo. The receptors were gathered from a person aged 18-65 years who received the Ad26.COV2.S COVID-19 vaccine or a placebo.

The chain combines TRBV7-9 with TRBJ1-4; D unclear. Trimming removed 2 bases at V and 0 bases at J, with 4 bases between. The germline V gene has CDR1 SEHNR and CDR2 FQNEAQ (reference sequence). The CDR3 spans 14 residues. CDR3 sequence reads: CASSLYATNEKLFF. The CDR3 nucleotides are TGTGCCAGCAGCTTATACGCAACTAATGAAAAACTGTTTTTT.

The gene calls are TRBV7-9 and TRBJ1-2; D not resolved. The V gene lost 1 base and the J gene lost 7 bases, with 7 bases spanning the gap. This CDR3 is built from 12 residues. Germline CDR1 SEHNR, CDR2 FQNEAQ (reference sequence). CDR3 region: CASSLGQSGYTF. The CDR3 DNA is TGTGCCAGCAGCTTAGGCCAGTCTGGCTACACCTTC.

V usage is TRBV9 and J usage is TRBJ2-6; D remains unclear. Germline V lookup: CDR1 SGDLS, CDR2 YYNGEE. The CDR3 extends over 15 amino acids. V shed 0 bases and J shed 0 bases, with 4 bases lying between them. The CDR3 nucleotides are TGTGCCAGCAGCGTAGGAGACTCTGGGGCCAACGTCCTGACTTTC. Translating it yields CASSVGDSGANVLTF.

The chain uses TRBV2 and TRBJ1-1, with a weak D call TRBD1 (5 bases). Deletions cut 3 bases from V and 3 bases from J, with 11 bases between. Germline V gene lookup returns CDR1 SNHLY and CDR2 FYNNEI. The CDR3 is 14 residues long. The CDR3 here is CASSDLRVDTEAFF. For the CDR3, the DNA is TGTGCCAGCAGTGATCTCAGGGTGGACACTGAAGCTTTCTTT.

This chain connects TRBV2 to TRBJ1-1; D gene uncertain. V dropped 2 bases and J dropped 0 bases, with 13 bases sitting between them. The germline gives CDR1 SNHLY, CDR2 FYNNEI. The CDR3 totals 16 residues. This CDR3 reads CASSETETRMNTEAFF. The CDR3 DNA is TGTGCCAGCAGTGAAACCGAGACTCGAATGAACACTGAAGCTTTCTTT.